The 22 T cell receptor beta chains listed next were all sequenced from one sample in a study of blood T cells in healthy people across ages. It was with a sample-barcoded 5' primer and a J-beta primer mix that a second PCR of roughly 7 to 12 cycles was run. A single record per CDR3 protein comes from TCRdb applying MiXCR to the 5' RACE reads. The sample includes about 640,000 distinct CDR3 sequences, 58% of them seen just once. Sample: blood. The receptors derive from a man aged 55 to 70 in good health.

Comments on this clonotype: At one end the junction does not follow the germline gene, possibly because of a read error. The V gene is TRBV15, the J gene TRBJ2-1; D might be TRBD1 (5 bases). Germline assignment: CDR1 LNHNV and CDR2 YYDKDF (reference sequence). The CDR3 loop spans 18 amino acids. This CDR3 reads CASSRDLSGFSSYNEQFF. The CDR3 DNA reads as TGTGCCTCCAGCAGAGATTTATCAGGGTTTAGCTCCTACAATGAGCAGTTCTTC.

This chain connects TRBV20-1 to TRBJ2-3; D uncertain. The CDR3 runs to 13 residues. Germline loops: CDR1 DFQATT, CDR2 SNEGSKA (reference sequence). Trimming left V 6 bases short and J 0 bases short, with 10 bases between. CDR3 sequence: CSAHPGSTDTQYF. CDR3 DNA sequence: TGCAGTGCCCACCCGGGTAGCACAGATACGCAGTATTTT.

In its sample, this clonotype was seen a few times. The rearrangement joins TRBV29-1 to TRBJ2-1; TRBD1 is a possible D gene (6 bases). Per germline, CDR1 SQVTM and CDR2 ANQGSEA. V dropped 4 bases and J dropped 3 bases, with 16 bases sitting between them. This CDR3 spans 15 amino acids. CDR3 bases: TGCAGCGTTGCCGTGACCGGGACAATCTACAATGAGCAGTTCTTC. Translation: CSVAVTGTIYNEQFF.

A note on this clonotype: Its ends do not fully match the called genes, so a read error is possible. The chain recombines TRBV29-1 with TRBJ2-5; tentatively, D is TRBD1 or TRBD2 (5 bases each). The CDR3 is 13 amino acids. CDR1 and CDR2 (germline): SQVTM, ANQGSEA. The CDR3 sequence: CGVETGTQETQYF. The DNA of the CDR3 is TGCGGCGTTGAGACCGGGACCCAAGAGACCCAGTACTTC.

This clonotype came up many times. V gene TRBV4-2 combines with J gene TRBJ2-4; no definite D call. Germline CDR1 LGHNA, CDR2 YNFKEQ. Trimming took 4 bases from V and 2 from J, leaving 9 bases between them. The CDR3 has 14 residues. Here the CDR3 reads CASSLSRTKNIQYF. The CDR3 nucleotides read TGTGCCAGCAGCCTGAGTAGGACCAAAAACATTCAGTACTTC.

The V call is TRBV11-2, the J call TRBJ2-1, with D maybe TRBD1 (5 bases). Germline CDR1 reads SGHAT; CDR2 reads FQNNGV. Trimming left V 4 bases short and J 0 bases short, with 13 bases between. The CDR3 runs to 16 residues. The CDR3 loop reads CASSYGADSSYNEQFF. The CDR3 coding sequence is TGTGCCAGCAGCTATGGGGCAGACAGCTCCTACAATGAGCAGTTCTTC.

The gene calls are TRBV19 and TRBJ2-1; 8 bases map to TRBD2. The V gene's germline CDR1 is LNHDA and CDR2 SQIVND (reference sequence). This CDR3 is 16 amino acids long. After removal of 3 bases from V and 7 bases from J, the junction contained 11 bases not matched to a gene. The CDR3 sequence: CASSISGGGLRNEQFF. The CDR3 nucleotides are TGTGCCAGTAGTATCAGTGGCGGGGGGCTGCGGAATGAGCAGTTCTTC.

The chain couples TRBV6-5 to TRBJ2-7, with 9 bases fitting TRBD2. Germline values: CDR1 MNHEY, CDR2 SVGAGI. The CDR3 length is 16 residues. Germline trimming cut 6 bases from V and 0 bases from J; bases unmatched to any gene: 9. In DNA, the CDR3 is TGTGCCAGCAGCCGGAGCGGGGGGCAAAGCTCCTACGAGCAGTACTTC. Translation gives CASSRSGGQSSYEQYF.

This clonotype has a handful of counts. The chain is built from TRBV29-1 and TRBJ2-1; perhaps TRBD1 as D (7 bases). The CDR3 has 15 amino acids. V lost 7 bases and J 7 bases, leaving 23 bases between the germline ends. The germline V gene encodes CDR1 SQVTM and CDR2 ANQGSEA. CDR3 loop: CSAQGIGRGRNEQFF. The CDR3, as DNA: TGCAGCGCCCAAGGAATTGGCAGGGGGAGGAATGAGCAGTTCTTC.

With regard to this clonotype: One base away lies a much larger clone, so this may be a sequencing read error. The V gene is TRBV10-1, the J gene TRBJ2-1; 14 nucleotides agree with TRBD2. Germline V CDR1 and CDR2: WNHNN, SYGVQD (reference sequence). The CDR3 contains 17 residues. Trimming at V came to 0 bases and at J to 8 bases, leaving 6 bases not matched to a gene. The CDR3 DNA sequence: TGCGCCAGCAGTGAGTCCGGGACTAGCGGGGGTCTCGATGAGCAGTTCTTC. It translates to CASSESGTSGGLDEQFF.

The CDR3 nucleotides are TGCAGTGCTAGAGCTACCCCGGGACAGGGGTTGGCAGATACGCAGTATTTT. This gives the protein CSARATPGQGLADTQYF. The rearrangement links TRBV20-1 to TRBJ2-3; 10 positions match TRBD1. Germline lookup yields CDR1 DFQATT and CDR2 SNEGSKA (reference sequence). This CDR3 is built from 17 residues. Trimming took 1 base from V and 4 from J; bases not matched to a gene: 11.

Many counts were recorded for this clonotype. The chain links TRBV13 to TRBJ2-1; a possible D gene is TRBD2 (6 bases). Trimming left V 5 bases short and J 2 bases short, with 13 bases between. This CDR3 is 15 amino acids long. The V gene's germline CDR1 is PRHDT and CDR2 FYEKMQ (reference sequence). In DNA, the CDR3 is TGTGCCAGCAGCCCGGGACTCAACACCTACAATGAGCAGTTCTTC. Encoded protein: CASSPGLNTYNEQFF.

The chain combines TRBV4-1 with TRBJ2-5; a possible D gene is TRBD1 (5 bases). Trimming stripped 4 bases from V and 2 bases from J, with 14 bases between. This CDR3 comprises 15 residues. CDR1 and CDR2 (germline): MGHRA, YSYEKL. DNA for the CDR3: TGCGCCAGCAGCCCAGGGTGGGCAGGGCAAGAGACCCAGTACTTC. Its protein is CASSPGWAGQETQYF.

The chain recombines TRBV29-1 with TRBJ2-1, with a weak D call TRBD1 (6 bases). The germline V and J ends were trimmed by 5 bases and 9 bases, with 14 bases remaining between them. CDR1 is SQVTM and CDR2 is ANQGSEA in the germline V gene. The CDR3 consists of 12 residues. The CDR3 loop is CSVQGPQGEQFF. Here the CDR3 DNA reads TGCAGCGTTCAGGGGCCCCAGGGTGAGCAGTTCTTC.

The chain has TRBV5-1 and TRBJ2-3; the D gene could be TRBD1 or TRBD2 (5 bases each). The CDR3 has 14 residues. In germline, CDR1 is SGHRS, CDR2 YFSETQ. V lost 2 bases and J lost 0, with 7 bases in between. The CDR3 protein is CASSFRDSTDTQYF. Here the CDR3 DNA reads TGCGCCAGCAGCTTCAGGGACAGCACAGATACGCAGTATTTT.

The V and J genes are TRBV10-3 and TRBJ2-1, with D possibly matching TRBD1 (5 bases). CDR3 length: 16 amino acids. Germline V CDR1 and CDR2: ENHRY, SYGVKD. V was clipped by 3 bases and J by 4 bases, with 16 bases between them. Here the CDR3 reads CAISEVESGPYNEQFF. The CDR3 DNA sequence: TGTGCCATCAGTGAAGTAGAGTCAGGGCCATACAATGAGCAGTTCTTC.

The genes are TRBV29-1 and TRBJ2-1; 7 bases line up with TRBD2. In germline, CDR1 is SQVTM, CDR2 ANQGSEA. The CDR3 runs to 14 residues. With 7 bases clipped from V and 3 bases from J, the junction kept 9 bases outside the gene matches. The CDR3 loop reads CSAYGLAVYNEQFF. CDR3 DNA: TGCAGCGCTTACGGTCTAGCGGTCTACAATGAGCAGTTCTTC.

In this sample, this clonotype turned up a few times. This chain connects TRBV20-1 to TRBJ2-5, with 11 bases identical to TRBD2. The germline V gene has CDR1 DFQATT and CDR2 SNEGSKA (reference sequence). The CDR3 length is 15 residues. Germline trimming cut 6 bases from V and 5 bases from J; bases unmatched to any gene: 11. DNA for the CDR3: TGCAGTGCCCCACTAGCGGGGGCCACCAGGGAGACCCAGTACTTC. Translated, it gives CSAPLAGATRETQYF.

The genes are TRBV5-1 and TRBJ1-5; tentatively, D is TRBD1 (6 bases). CDR1 SGHRS and CDR2 YFSETQ come from the germline V gene. The CDR3 contains 14 residues. V gave up 1 base and J gave up 6 bases, with 11 bases separating them. This CDR3 reads CASSLTGGAQPQHF. The CDR3 nucleotides are TGCGCCAGCAGCTTGACCGGGGGGGCTCAGCCCCAGCATTTT.

The chain employs TRBV4-1 and TRBJ2-5; D possibly corresponds to TRBD2 (6 bases). The germline V gene encodes CDR1 MGHRA and CDR2 YSYEKL. The CDR3 length is 16 residues. Trimming stripped 5 bases from V and 7 bases from J, with 23 bases between. Here the CDR3 reads CASSETGLGVWGTQYF. The CDR3 DNA reads as TGCGCCAGCAGCGAAACGGGACTCGGGGTTTGGGGGACCCAGTACTTC.

This clonotype was observed at least ten times. The V call is TRBV14, the J call TRBJ2-5; D is unclear. CDR1 is SGHDN and CDR2 is FVKESK in the germline V gene. V was trimmed by 0 bases and J by 1 base, leaving 6 bases between them. This CDR3 spans 14 amino acids. The CDR3 sequence is CASSQEWGQETQYF. CDR3 bases: TGTGCCAGCAGCCAAGAGTGGGGCCAAGAGACCCAGTACTTC.

The J gene is TRBJ2-1, the V gene TRBV6-5; D is unresolved. The CDR3 is made up of 12 amino acids. Between the trimmed V and J ends, which lost 7 bases and 8 bases, there was a span of 12 bases. Germline loops: CDR1 MNHEY, CDR2 SVGAGI. In DNA, the CDR3 is TGTGCCAGCACCCGGGCTGGGGATGAGCAGTTCTTC. Translated, it gives CASTRAGDEQFF.